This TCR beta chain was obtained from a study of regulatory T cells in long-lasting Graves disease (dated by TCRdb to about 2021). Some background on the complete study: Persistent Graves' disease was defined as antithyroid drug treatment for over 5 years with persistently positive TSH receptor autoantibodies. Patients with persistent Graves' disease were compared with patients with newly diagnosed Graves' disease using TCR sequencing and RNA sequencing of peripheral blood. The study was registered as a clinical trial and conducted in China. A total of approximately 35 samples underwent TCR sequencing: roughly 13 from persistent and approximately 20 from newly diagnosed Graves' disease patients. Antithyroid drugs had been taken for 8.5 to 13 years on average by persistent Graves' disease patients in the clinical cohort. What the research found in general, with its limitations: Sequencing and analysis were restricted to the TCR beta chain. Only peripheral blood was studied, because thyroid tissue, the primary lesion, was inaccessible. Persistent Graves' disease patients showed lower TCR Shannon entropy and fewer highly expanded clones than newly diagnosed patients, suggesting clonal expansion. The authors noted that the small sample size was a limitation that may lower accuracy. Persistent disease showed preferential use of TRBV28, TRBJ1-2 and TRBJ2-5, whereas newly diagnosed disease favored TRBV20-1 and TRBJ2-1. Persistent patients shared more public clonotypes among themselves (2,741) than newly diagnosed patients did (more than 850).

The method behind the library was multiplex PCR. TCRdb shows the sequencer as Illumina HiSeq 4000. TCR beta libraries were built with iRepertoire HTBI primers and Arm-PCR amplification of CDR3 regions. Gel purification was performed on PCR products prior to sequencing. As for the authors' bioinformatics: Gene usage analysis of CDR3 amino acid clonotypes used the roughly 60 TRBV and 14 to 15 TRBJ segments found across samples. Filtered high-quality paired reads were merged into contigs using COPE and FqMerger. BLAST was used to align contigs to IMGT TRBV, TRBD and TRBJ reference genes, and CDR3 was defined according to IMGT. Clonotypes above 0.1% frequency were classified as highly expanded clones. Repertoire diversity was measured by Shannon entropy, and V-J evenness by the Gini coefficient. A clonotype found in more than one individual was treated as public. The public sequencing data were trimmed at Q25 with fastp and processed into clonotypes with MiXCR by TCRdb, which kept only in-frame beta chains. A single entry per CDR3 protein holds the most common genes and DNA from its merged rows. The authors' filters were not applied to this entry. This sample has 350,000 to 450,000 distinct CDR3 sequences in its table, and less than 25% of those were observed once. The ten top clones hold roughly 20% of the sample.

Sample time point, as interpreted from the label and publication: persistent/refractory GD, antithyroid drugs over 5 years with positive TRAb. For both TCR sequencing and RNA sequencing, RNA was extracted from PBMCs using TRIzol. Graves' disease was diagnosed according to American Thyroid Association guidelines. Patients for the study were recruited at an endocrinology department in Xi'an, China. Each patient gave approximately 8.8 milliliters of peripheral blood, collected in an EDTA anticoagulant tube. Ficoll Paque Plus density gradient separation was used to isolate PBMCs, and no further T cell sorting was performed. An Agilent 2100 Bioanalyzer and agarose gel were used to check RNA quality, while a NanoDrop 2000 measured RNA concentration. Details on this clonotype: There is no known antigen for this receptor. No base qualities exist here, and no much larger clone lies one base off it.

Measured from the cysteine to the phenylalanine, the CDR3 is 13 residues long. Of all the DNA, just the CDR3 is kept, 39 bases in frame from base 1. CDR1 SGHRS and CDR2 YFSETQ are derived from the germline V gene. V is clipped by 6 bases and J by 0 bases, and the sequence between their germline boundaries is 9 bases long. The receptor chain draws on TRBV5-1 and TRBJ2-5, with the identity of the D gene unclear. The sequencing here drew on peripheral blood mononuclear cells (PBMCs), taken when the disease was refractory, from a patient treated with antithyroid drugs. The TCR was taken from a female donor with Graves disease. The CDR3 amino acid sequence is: CASTADNQETQYF. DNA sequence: TGCGCCAGCACCGCGGATAACCAAGAGACCCAGTACTTC.